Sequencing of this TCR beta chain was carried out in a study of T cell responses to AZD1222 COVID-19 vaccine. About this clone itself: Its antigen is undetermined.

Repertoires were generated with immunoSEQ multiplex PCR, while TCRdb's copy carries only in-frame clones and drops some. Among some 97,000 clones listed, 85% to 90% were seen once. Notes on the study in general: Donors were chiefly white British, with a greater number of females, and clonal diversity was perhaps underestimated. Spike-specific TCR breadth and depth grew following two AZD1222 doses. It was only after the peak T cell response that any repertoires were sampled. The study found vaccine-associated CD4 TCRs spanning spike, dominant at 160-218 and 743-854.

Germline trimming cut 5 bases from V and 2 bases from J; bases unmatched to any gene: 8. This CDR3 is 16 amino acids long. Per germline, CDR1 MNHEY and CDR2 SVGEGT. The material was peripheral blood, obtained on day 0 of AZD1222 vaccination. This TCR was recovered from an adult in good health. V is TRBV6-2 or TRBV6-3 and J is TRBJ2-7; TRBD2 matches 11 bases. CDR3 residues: CASSGSTSGTAYEQYF. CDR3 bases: TGTGCCAGCAGTGGTTCGACTAGCGGGACAGCCTACGAGCAGTACTTC.